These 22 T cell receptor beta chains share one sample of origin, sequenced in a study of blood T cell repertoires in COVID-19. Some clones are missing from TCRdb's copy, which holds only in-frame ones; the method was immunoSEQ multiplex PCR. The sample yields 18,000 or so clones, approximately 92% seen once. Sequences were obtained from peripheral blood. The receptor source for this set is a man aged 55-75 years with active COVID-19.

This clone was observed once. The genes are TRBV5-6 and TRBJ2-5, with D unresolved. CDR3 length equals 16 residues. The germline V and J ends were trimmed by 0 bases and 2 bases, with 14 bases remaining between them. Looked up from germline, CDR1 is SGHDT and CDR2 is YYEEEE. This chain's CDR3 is CASSLGFVQLQETQYF. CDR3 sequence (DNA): TGTGCCAGCAGCTTGGGATTCGTACAGCTACAAGAGACCCAGTACTTC.

The CDR3: CASSFGQGEKQYF. CDR3 DNA: TGCGCCAGCAGCTTTGGACAGGGAGAGAAGCAGTACTTC. V is TRBV5-1 and J is TRBJ2-7, with 8 bases fitting TRBD1. The germline CDR1 and CDR2 sequences are SGHRS and YFSETQ. This CDR3 region has 13 residues. Germline trimming cut 2 bases from V and 8 bases from J; bases unmatched to any gene: 6.

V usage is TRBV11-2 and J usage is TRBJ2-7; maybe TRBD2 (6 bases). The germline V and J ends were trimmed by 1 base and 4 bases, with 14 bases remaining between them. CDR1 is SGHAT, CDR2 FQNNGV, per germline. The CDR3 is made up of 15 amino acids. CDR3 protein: CASSLGGGLFYEQYF. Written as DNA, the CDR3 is TGTGCCAGCAGCTTAGGGGGAGGTCTTTTTTACGAGCAGTACTTC.

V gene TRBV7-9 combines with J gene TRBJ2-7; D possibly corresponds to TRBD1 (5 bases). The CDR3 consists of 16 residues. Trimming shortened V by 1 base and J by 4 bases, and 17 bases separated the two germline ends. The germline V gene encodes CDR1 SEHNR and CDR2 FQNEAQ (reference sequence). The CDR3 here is CASSLVSRAGKYEQYF. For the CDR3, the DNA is TGTGCCAGCAGCTTAGTATCAAGGGCAGGGAAGTACGAGCAGTACTTC. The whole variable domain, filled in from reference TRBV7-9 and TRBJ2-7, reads DTGVSQNPRHKITKRGQNVTFRCDPISEHNRLYWYRQTLGQGPEFLTYFQNEAQLEKSRLLSDRFSAERPKGSFSTLEIQRTEQGDSAMYLCASSLVSRAGKYEQYFGPGTRLTVT.

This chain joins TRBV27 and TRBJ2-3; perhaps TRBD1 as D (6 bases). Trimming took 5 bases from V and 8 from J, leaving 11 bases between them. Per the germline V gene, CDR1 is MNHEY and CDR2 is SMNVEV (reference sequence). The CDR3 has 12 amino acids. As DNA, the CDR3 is TGTGCCAGCAGTACCCAGGGGTTTACGCAGTATTTT. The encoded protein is CASSTQGFTQYF.

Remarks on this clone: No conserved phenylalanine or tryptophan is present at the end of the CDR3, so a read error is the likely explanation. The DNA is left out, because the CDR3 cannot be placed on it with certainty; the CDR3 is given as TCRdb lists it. CDR3 residues: CAWSVGSGGAWY. The V and J genes are TRBV30 and TRBJ2-7; the listed D gene, TRBD2, was not tested against the DNA. Per germline, CDR1 GTSNPN and CDR2 SVGIG (reference sequence). The CDR3 is 12 residues long, counting both termini.

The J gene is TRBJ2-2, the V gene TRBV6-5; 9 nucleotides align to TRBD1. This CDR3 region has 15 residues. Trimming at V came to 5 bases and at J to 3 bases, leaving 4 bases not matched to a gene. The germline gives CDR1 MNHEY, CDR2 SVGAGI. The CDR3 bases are TGTGCCAGCAGTAGGACAGGGGCCGACACCGGGGAGCTGTTTTTT. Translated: CASSRTGADTGELFF.

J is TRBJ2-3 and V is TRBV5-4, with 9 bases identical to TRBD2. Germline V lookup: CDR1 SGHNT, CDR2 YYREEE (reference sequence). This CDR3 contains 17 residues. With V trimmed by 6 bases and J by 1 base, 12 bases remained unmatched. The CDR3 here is CASTSGVLAGGTDTQYF. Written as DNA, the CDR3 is TGTGCCAGCACCTCCGGGGTATTAGCGGGGGGCACAGATACGCAGTATTTT.

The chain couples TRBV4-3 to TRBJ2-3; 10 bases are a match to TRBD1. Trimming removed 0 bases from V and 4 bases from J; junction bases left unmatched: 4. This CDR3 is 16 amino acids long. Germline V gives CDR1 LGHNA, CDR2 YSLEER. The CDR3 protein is CASSQDPGTGADTQYF. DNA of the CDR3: TGCGCCAGCAGCCAAGATCCCGGGACAGGGGCAGATACGCAGTATTTT.

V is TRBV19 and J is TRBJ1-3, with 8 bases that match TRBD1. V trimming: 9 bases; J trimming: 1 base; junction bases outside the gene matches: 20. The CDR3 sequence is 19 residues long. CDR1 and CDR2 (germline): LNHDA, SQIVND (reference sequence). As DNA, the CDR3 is TGTGCCAGGAAACTCAGGGGGCCCGGCGATGAGTTATCTGGAAACACCATATATTTT. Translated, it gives CARKLRGPGDELSGNTIYF. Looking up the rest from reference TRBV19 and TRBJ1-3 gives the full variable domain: DGGITQSPKYLFRKEGQNVTLSCEQNLNHDAMYWYRQDPGQGLRLIYYSQIVNDFQKGDIAEGYSVSREKKESFPLTVTSAQKNPTAFYLCARKLRGPGDELSGNTIYFGEGSWLTVV.

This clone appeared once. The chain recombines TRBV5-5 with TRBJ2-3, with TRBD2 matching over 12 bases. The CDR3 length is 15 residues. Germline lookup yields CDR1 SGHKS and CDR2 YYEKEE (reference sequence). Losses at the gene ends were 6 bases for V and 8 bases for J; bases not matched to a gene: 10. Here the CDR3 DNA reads TGTGCCAGCACCCTGCTACTAGCGGGAGGTGGTACGCAGTATTTT. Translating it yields CASTLLLAGGGTQYF.

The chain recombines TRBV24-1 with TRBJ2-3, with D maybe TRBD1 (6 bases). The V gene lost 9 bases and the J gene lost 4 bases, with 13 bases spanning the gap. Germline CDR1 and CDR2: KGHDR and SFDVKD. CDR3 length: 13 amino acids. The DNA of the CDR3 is TGTGCCACCTCCACAGGGTTCGCAGATACGCAGTATTTT. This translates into CATSTGFADTQYF.

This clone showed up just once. The CDR3 nucleotides are TGTGCCTGCCAGTGGCAGGGTCGCGGCTACACCTTC. Protein product: CACQWQGRGYTF. This sequence joins TRBV30 and TRBJ1-2; TRBD1 is a possible D gene (5 bases). The germline V gene encodes CDR1 GTSNPN and CDR2 SVGIG (reference sequence). CDR3 length: 12 amino acids. V was trimmed by 6 bases and J by 8 bases, leaving 16 bases between them.

The CDR3 region has the DNA TGTGCCGGCGGGGGCTTGACCCTCACTGAAGCTTTCTTT. Protein: CAGGGLTLTEAFF. The chain joins TRBV21-1 to TRBJ1-1. TRBV21-1 is shown as a pseudogene. CDR3 length: 13 residues.

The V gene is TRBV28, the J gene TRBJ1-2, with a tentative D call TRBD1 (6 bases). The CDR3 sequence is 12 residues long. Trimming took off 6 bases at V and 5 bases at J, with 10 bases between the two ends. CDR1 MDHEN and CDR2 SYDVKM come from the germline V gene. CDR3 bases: TGTGCCAGCAGCACCGGACAGTATGGCTACACCTTC. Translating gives CASSTGQYGYTF.

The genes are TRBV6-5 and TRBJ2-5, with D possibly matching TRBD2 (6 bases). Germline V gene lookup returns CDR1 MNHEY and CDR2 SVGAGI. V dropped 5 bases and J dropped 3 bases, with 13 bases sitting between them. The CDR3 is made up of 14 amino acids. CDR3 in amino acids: CASSPGTPEETQYF. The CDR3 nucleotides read TGTGCCAGCAGTCCCGGGACTCCGGAAGAGACCCAGTACTTC.

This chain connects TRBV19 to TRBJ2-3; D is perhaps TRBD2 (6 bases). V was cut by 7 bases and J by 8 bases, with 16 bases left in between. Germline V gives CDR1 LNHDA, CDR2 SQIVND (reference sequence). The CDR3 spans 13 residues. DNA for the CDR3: TGTGCCAGTAACCCTCGGGGGTATGGTACGCAGTATTTT. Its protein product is CASNPRGYGTQYF.

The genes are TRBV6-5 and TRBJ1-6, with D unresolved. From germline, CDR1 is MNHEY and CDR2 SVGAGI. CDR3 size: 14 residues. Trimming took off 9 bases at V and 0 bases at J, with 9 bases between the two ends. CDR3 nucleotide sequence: TGTGCCAGTCGATTGAGCTCCTATAATTCACCCCTCCACTTT. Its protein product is CASRLSSYNSPLHF.

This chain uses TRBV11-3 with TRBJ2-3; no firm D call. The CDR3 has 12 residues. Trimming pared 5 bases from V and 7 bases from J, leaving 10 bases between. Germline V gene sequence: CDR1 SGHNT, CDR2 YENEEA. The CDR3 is CASSTTEYTQYF. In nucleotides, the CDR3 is TGTGCCAGCAGCACGACGGAGTATACGCAGTATTTT. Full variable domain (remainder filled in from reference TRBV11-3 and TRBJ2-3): EAGVVQSPRYKIIEKKQPVAFWCNPISGHNTLYWYLQNLGQGPELLIRYENEEAVDDSQLPKDRFSAERLKGVDSTLKIQPAELGDSAVYLCASSTTEYTQYFGPGTRLTVL.

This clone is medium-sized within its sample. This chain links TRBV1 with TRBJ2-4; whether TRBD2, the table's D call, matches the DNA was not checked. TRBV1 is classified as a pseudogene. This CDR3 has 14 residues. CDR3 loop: CTSSPRVAKNIQYF. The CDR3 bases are TGCACCAGCAGCCCTCGGGTTGCCAAAAACATTCAGTACTTC.

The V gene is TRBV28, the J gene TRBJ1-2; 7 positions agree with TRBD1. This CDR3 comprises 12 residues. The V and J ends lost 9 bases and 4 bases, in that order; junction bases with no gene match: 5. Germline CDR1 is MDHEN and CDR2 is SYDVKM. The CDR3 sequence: CARRGQAYGYTF. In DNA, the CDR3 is TGTGCCAGGAGGGGGCAGGCCTATGGCTACACCTTC.

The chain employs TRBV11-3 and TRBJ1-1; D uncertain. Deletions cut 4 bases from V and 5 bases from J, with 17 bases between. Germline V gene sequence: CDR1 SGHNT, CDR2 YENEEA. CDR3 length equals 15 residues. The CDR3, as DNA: TGTGCCAGCAGCTGGACCTCAGCGGAAGGAACTGAAGCTTTCTTT. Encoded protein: CASSWTSAEGTEAFF.